This T cell receptor (beta chain) originates from a study of T-cell memory formation after mild COVID-19 (dated by TCRdb to the early 2020s). Study-wide context: Most TCR sequence clusters were specific to one of the two donors. In a couple of donors, T-cell clones that expanded and contracted after mild COVID-19 were tracked by sequencing TCRalpha and TCRbeta repertoires over time. The cohort comprised two young, previously healthy adult volunteers, one female and one male.

Sequenced on an Illumina NovaSeq 6000. TCRalpha and TCRbeta cDNA libraries were constructed by 5'RACE with constant-segment primers, with sample barcodes and unique molecular identifiers being introduced. Trizol reagent was used to extract RNA from every sample. The libraries were amplified in two PCR steps, and the second step added a second sample barcode and Illumina TruSeq adapters. Sequencing of the libraries was done on an Illumina NovaSeq, producing 2 x 150 bp paired-end reads. The original pipeline was this. Reads were demultiplexed and collapsed into UMI-guided consensus sequences with migec v1.2.7. Using mixcr v2.1.11, UMI consensuses were aligned to TRA and TRB V and J templates and then assembled into clonotypes. Expanded or contracted clonotypes were those called significant by both edgeR and NoisET, with noise models trained on biological replicates. edgeR calls used a false discovery rate-adjusted p below 0.01 and a log2 fold-change threshold of 1. As an exploratory analysis of dynamics, max-normalized trajectories of the 1000 most abundant clonotypes were examined by PCA with hierarchical clustering. Each responding clone was given a CD4 or CD8 phenotype based on the CD4+ and CD8+ repertoires, which had been sequenced separately. Through fastp at Q25 and MiXCR, TCRdb rebuilt clones from the public reads, retaining in-frame beta chains. Identical CDR3 protein sequences are pooled into one entry, listed with their most common genes and DNA. These V and J calls rely on TCRdb rather than the paper's analysis. The sample yields around 160,000 distinct CDR3 sequences; around a tenth were counted once. About 3.8% of the sample is held by the ten biggest clonotypes.

CDR1 and CDR2 (SGHTA, FQGNSA) derive from the germline V gene. The CDR3 contains 14 residues, cysteine and phenylalanine counted. Of all the DNA, just the CDR3 is kept, 42 bases in frame from base 1. The junction shows trimming of 1 base on V and 7 bases on J, and the gene matches do not reach 6 bases of it. The paper as a whole reports these results and caveats: Clones contracting from day 15 to 85 had balanced CD4/CD8 phenotypes, while a second wave expanding from day 15 to 37 was biased towards CD4+. Some responding clones were detected in pre-infection memory, which suggested that pre-existing cross-reactive memory T cells had joined the SARS-CoV-2 response. Contracting CD4+ clones appeared mostly in the CM and EM memory subsets, whereas CD8+ clones were enriched in EMRA. The study included only a couple of mild cases, and larger cohorts that include severe cases with pre-infection samples were judged to be necessary. The second-wave clones that peaked on day 37 were not confirmed to be SARS-CoV-2 specific.

PBMCs were isolated by Ficoll-Paque density gradient centrifugation. Details on this clonotype: Its antigen is not yet known. No base-level quality is on record; no much larger clone is a single base apart.

This chain joins TRBV7-2 to TRBJ1-1; TRBD1 lines up with 7 middle nucleotides. Sample: PBMCs or a T cell subset sorted from them (not recorded which). The TCR sequence derives from a man younger than 35 who had mild COVID-19 (a few samples of this study predate the infection). The sample titles of this study are shuffled in the database, so cell type and time point are left out; the donor was told from shared clones. DNA sequence: TGTGCCAGCAGCTTAGTACAGGGGATGGGTGAAGCTTTCTTT. Its coded protein is CASSLVQGMGEAFF.